These T cell receptor beta chains were read from a single sample in a study of siplizumab effects on memory and regulatory T cells. Antigens for these TCRs are unknown. Profiled with immunoSEQ multiplex PCR; TCRdb holds only in-frame clones, not every one. This table holds some 15,000 clones, less than 55% found once. Source material: CFSE-low (dividing) CD4+ T cells sorted from an allogeneic mixed lymphocyte reaction. These receptors all come from a human donor in good health; the cells came from an allogeneic mixed lymphocyte reaction. Some clones in this sample may be carry-over from other donors' samples. Each CDR3 is given with its conserved first and last residue. D genes are given only for firm matches. Part of the rows lack a size; the others show once, few, many or a class for expanded clones.

>many|TRBV29-1|TRBJ1-2|.
CSCWGAVGYTF
TGCAGCTGTTGGGGGGCGGTTGGCTACACCTTC
>.|TRBV9|TRBJ2-2|TRBD2
CASSAQILAGTGELFF
TGTGCCAGCAGCGCCCAAATACTAGCGGGGACCGGGGAGCTGTTTTTT
>once|TRBV7-8|TRBJ1-2|.
CASSLAQGTWDGYTF
TGTGCCAGCAGCTTAGCCCAGGGCACCTGGGATGGCTACACCTTC
>few|TRBV18|TRBJ2-7|.
CASSPHRDSYEQYF
TGTGCCAGCTCACCACATAGGGATTCCTACGAGCAGTACTTC
>.|TRBV5-1|TRBJ2-2|.
CASSQNYGELFF
TGCGCCAGCAGCCAAAACTACGGGGAGCTGTTTTTT
>.|TRBV10-2|TRBJ2-1|.
CASSEPAVSEQLF
TGCGCCAGCAGTGAGCCAGCTGTCAGTGAGCAGCTCTTC
>few|TRBV14|TRBJ1-1|.
CASSRNTGQRNTEAFF
TGTGCCAGCAGCCGAAATACCGGACAGAGGAACACTGAAGCTTTCTTT
>.|TRBV4-2|TRBJ2-7|.
CASSFSGLASYEQYF
TGTGCCAGCAGCTTCAGTGGACTCGCCTCCTACGAGCAGTACTTC
>medium-sized|TRBV7-2|TRBJ2-1|.
CASSLDGLGAMFF
TGTGCCAGCAGCTTAGATGGCCTAGGGGCCATGTTCTTC
>.|TRBV6-5|TRBJ2-3|.
CASRPSGVSTDTQYF
TGTGCCAGCAGGCCCTCTGGCGTTAGCACAGATACGCAGTATTTT
>.|TRBV14|TRBJ1-1|.
CASSLNMNTEAFF
TGTGCCAGCAGCCTTAACATGAACACTGAAGCTTTCTTT
>.|TRBV2|TRBJ2-7|.
CASSAINPGPNNYEQYF
TGTGCCAGCAGTGCCATCAACCCGGGGCCCAACAACTACGAGCAGTACTTC
>.|TRBV5-6|TRBJ1-1|.
CASSLEWAKPYTEAFF
TGTGCCAGCAGCTTGGAGTGGGCGAAGCCCTACACTGAAGCTTTCTTT
>.|TRBV19|TRBJ2-7|TRBD2
CASSIIGGGSSYEQYF
TGTGCCAGTAGTATAATCGGCGGGGGAAGCTCCTACGAGCAGTACTTC
>once|TRBV5-8|TRBJ2-7|.
CASSPNFSDGQYF
TGTGCCAGCAGCCCTAATTTTAGCGATGGGCAGTACTTC
>few|TRBV30|TRBJ2-1|TRBD1
CAWSRTGAYNEQFF
TGTGCCTGGAGTCGGACAGGGGCTTACAATGAGCAGTTCTTC
>large|TRBV19|TRBJ2-7|.
CASSIDSGRDEQYF
TGTGCCAGTAGTATTGATTCGGGTCGGGACGAGCAGTACTTC
>.|TRBV7-9|TRBJ1-5|.
CASSLTTASYQPQHF
TGTGCCAGCAGCTTGACTACAGCGAGTTACCAGCCCCAGCATTTT
>.|TRBV27|TRBJ2-7|.
CASSTGLSYEQYF
TGTGCCAGCAGTACCGGGTTATCCTACGAGCAGTACTTC
>.|TRBV5-8|TRBJ1-1|.
CASSSRLSITEAFF
TGTGCCAGCAGCTCCAGGCTTTCGATCACTGAAGCTTTCTTT
>.|TRBV25-1|TRBJ2-5|.
CASSPSLETQYF
TGTGCCAGCAGTCCCAGTTTAGAGACCCAGTACTTC
>.|TRBV10-2|TRBJ2-6|.
CASAGRESDLGGANVLTF
TGCGCCAGCGCCGGAAGGGAGAGTGATCTGGGAGGGGCCAACGTCCTGACTTTC
>.|TRBV7-2|TRBJ2-3|TRBD2
CASSSRLAGNWPPDTQYF
TGTGCCAGCAGCTCGCGGCTAGCGGGAAATTGGCCCCCAGATACGCAGTATTTT
>many|TRBV5-1|TRBJ2-7|TRBD1
CASSSTGTGLSYEQYF
TGCGCCAGCAGCAGTACCGGGACAGGGTTATCCTACGAGCAGTACTTC
>medium-sized|TRBV19|TRBJ1-5|.
CASTLGPVGQPQHF
TGTGCCAGTACCCTAGGGCCAGTCGGGCAGCCCCAGCATTTT
>few|TRBV5-8|TRBJ2-7|.
CASSLGDIITAQYF
TGTGCCAGCAGCTTGGGGGACATAATTACGGCGCAGTACTTC
>.|TRBV7-6|TRBJ2-6|.
CASSLDGRSYAGANVLTF
TGTGCCAGCAGCTTAGACGGGCGAAGTTACGCTGGGGCCAACGTCCTGACTTTC
>.|TRBV6-6|TRBJ2-7|TRBD1
CASSRFRDSLGQYF
TGTGCCAGCAGTCGATTCCGGGACAGCCTGGGGCAGTACTTC
>few|TRBV7-9|TRBJ2-2|.
CASSPGYGIGELFF
TGTGCCAGCAGCCCGGGGTATGGGATCGGGGAGCTGTTTTTT
>few|TRBV10-3|TRBJ2-3|.
CAISEGDRRTDTQYF
TGTGCCATCAGTGAAGGCGATAGACGCACAGATACGCAGTATTTT